A single sample gave rise to the 5 T cell receptor beta chains below, sequenced in a study of PD-1 blockade in classical Hodgkin lymphoma. Assay: immunoSEQ multiplex PCR; the TCRdb copy retains only in-frame clones and omits some. There are around 99,000 clones in the sample; about four fifths occur only once, and 16% lies in the top ten. Brentuximab vedotin exposure varied, and every patient relapsed after autologous stem cell transplantation. Specimen: peripheral blood mononuclear cells (PBMCs), collected before the second cycle of nivolumab. All receptors derive from a human donor with classical Hodgkin lymphoma.

The gene calls are TRBV6-5 and TRBJ2-1; D not certain. V was pared by 6 bases and J by 4 bases, with 16 bases between. CDR1 is MNHEY and CDR2 is SVGAGI in the germline V gene. This CDR3 is 15 amino acids long. DNA of the CDR3: TGTGCCAGCAGCCCCCCTCTCGCTAAATACAATGAGCAGTTCTTC. This sequence encodes CASSPPLAKYNEQFF.

This sequence joins TRBV7-2 and TRBJ1-1; tentatively, D is TRBD1 (5 bases). CDR1 SGHTA and CDR2 FQGNSA come from the germline V gene. The CDR3 totals 12 residues. V dropped 3 bases and J dropped 6 bases, with 8 bases sitting between them. CDR3 sequence (DNA): TGTGCCAGCAGCTTGAGGGGCGCTGAAGCTTTCTTT. Its translation: CASSLRGAEAFF.

The CDR3 DNA is TGTGCCAGCACCTTCGGGGGGTCTGGAAACACCATATATTTT. This encodes CASTFGGSGNTIYF. The chain joins TRBV25-1 to TRBJ1-3; TRBD1 is a possible D gene (5 bases). This CDR3 is built from 14 residues. The V end lost 7 bases, the J end lost 1 base, and 11 bases lay between the germline ends. In germline, CDR1 is MGHDK, CDR2 SYGVNS. Variable domain in full (rest from reference TRBV25-1 and TRBJ1-3): EADIYQTPRYLVIGTGKKITLECSQTMGHDKMYWYQQDPGMELHLIHYSYGVNSTEKGDLSSESTVSRIRTEHFPLTLESARPSHTSQYLCASTFGGSGNTIYFGEGSWLTVV.

This rearrangement joins TRBV11-2 to TRBJ2-5; TRBD2 matches 14 bases. CDR1 and CDR2 from the germline V gene are SGHAT and FQNNGV. CDR3 length: 15 residues. With 3 bases clipped from V and 4 bases from J, the junction kept 1 base outside the gene matches. The CDR3 spells CASSLGLAGVETQYF. As DNA, the CDR3 is TGTGCCAGCAGCTTGGGACTAGCGGGAGTAGAGACCCAGTACTTC.

The V call is TRBV5-6, the J call TRBJ2-2, with 7 bases lining up with TRBD2. The V segment lost 3 bases and the J segment 5 bases; nucleotides outside the gene matches: 10. This CDR3 has 16 amino acids. Germline CDR1 SGHDT, CDR2 YYEEEE. The CDR3 DNA sequence: TGTGCCAGCAGCTGGTCGGGAGGTCGGTGGACCGGGGAGCTGTTTTTT. Amino acids: CASSWSGGRWTGELFF.